Listed below are T cell receptor beta chains from one sample, sequenced in a study of T cell repertoires in cytomegalovirus infection. Each CDR3 protein is one row after TCRdb ran MiXCR on the reads. This table holds 150,000 to 200,000 distinct CDR3 sequences, about 21% found once. The source material was PBMCs. These receptors came from a human donor in good health (CMV status not recorded). Some clones in this sample may be carry-over from other donors' samples. CDR3s include the opening cysteine and the closing phenylalanine or tryptophan. Each record gives: CDR3 length, V gene, CDR3 protein.

CDR3 length: 16; V gene: TRBV7-2; CDR3 protein: CASSFSPLTTGYEQYF
CDR3 length: 16; V gene: TRBV6-2/TRBV6-3; CDR3 protein: CASSILASRGQNIQYF
CDR3 length: 14; V gene: TRBV29-1; CDR3 protein: CSVEDQGPSYGYTF
CDR3 length: 13; V gene: TRBV12-3/TRBV12-4; CDR3 protein: CASSDYGEGELFF
CDR3 length: 13; V gene: TRBV20-1; CDR3 protein: CSARAVAQETQYF
CDR3 length: 13; V gene: TRBV29-1; CDR3 protein: CSVEVGTSYEQYF
CDR3 length: 14; V gene: TRBV6-2/TRBV6-3; CDR3 protein: CASLLAGGGNEQFF
CDR3 length: 18; V gene: TRBV5-1; CDR3 protein: CASSYRLRGQGAGTEAFF
CDR3 length: 24; V gene: TRBV28; CDR3 protein: CASSLSVSEGGGDDGWYSNQPQHF
CDR3 length: 16; V gene: TRBV5-5; CDR3 protein: CASSPKLAGEGNIQYF